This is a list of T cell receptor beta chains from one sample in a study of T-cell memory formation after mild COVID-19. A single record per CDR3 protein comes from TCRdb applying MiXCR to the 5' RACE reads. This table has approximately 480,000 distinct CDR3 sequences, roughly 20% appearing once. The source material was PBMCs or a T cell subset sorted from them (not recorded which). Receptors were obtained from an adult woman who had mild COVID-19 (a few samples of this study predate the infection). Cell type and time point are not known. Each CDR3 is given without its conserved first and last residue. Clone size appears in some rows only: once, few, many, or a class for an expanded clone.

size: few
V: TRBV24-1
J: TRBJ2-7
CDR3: ATSDPAGYEQY

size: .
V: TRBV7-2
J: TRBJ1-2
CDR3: ASSLAGTTTSYGYT

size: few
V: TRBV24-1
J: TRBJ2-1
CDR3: ATSDLMTGGDEQF

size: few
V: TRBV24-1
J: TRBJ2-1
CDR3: ATSGAGLPIQF

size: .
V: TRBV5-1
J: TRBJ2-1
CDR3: ASSLDGTGRDNEQF

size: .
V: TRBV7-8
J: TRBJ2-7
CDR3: ASSLVWRSSYEQY

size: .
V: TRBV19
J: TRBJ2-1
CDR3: ASSIVAGGNEQF

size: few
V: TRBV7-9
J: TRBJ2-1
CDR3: ASSLKGSSNEQF

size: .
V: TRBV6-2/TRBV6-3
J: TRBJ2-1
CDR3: ASRQHTRNEQF

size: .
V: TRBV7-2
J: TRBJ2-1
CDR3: ASSLQREVGYNEQF

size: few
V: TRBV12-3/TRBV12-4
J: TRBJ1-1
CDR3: ASKGQVGGTEAF

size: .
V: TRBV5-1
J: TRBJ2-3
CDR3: ASSFSRADTDTQY

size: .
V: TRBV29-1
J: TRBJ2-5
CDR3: SVGQGTETQY

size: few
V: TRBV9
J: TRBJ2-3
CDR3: ASSVGGGSSITDTQY

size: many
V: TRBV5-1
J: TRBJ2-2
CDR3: ASSLAPSGRATNTGELF

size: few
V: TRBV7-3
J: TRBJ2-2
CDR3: ASSRRSGELF

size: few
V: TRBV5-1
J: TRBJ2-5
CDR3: ASSLGPSGELETQY

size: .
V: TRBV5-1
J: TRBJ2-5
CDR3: ASSEGRGGGTETQY

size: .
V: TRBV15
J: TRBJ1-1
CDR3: ATSRTLEDPDEAF